Presented here are 13 T cell receptor beta chains from one specimen sequenced in a study of shared clonotypes between healthy human individuals. Sequencing was performed with immunoSEQ multiplex PCR; in TCRdb, only in-frame clones are kept and a portion is missing. The sample lists roughly 2.6 million clones; about 92% were seen once. The sample consisted of naive CD4+ T cells sorted from blood. Described subset: CD45RA+ positively selected. The receptor source for this set is a man between 18 and 29 years old in good health.

This clone has more than one count but fewer than ten. The rearrangement joins TRBV6-5 to TRBJ2-7; TRBD1 agrees at 8 bases. This CDR3 is built from 16 residues. Looked up from germline, CDR1 is MNHEY and CDR2 is SVGAGI. The junction had 8 bases not matched to a gene; V was cut back by 0 bases and J by 4 bases. The CDR3 is CASSYSADRGLYEQYF. DNA for the CDR3: TGTGCCAGCAGTTACTCGGCCGACAGGGGCTTATACGAGCAGTACTTC.

This chain connects TRBV7-9 to TRBJ1-2; 7 positions match TRBD1. The V and J ends lost 7 bases and 4 bases, in that order; junction bases with no gene match: 12. CDR1 is SEHNR, CDR2 FQNEAQ, per germline (reference sequence). The CDR3 runs to 15 residues. The CDR3 DNA reads as TGTGCCAGCATCCACTCGTCGGGACAGATCTATGGCTACACCTTC. Residues: CASIHSSGQIYGYTF.

The V gene is TRBV5-1, the J gene TRBJ1-6; TRBD1 aligns across 8 bases. V lost 4 bases and J lost 17; bases outside the gene matches: 14. Per germline, CDR1 SGHRS and CDR2 YFSETQ. CDR3 size: 14 residues. Here the CDR3 reads CASSPRQGTEPFHF. The CDR3 coding sequence is TGCGCCAGCAGCCCTAGACAGGGGACCGAACCGTTCCACTTT. The full variable domain, rest sourced from reference TRBV5-1 and TRBJ1-6, is KAGVTQTPRYLIKTRGQQVTLSCSPISGHRSVSWYQQTPGQGLQFLFEYFSETQRNKGNFPGRFSGRQFSNSRSEMNVSTLELGDSALYLCASSPRQGTEPFHFGNGTRLTVT.

In its sample, this clone was seen a few times. This chain connects TRBV20-1 to TRBJ1-4; D gene uncertain. Germline V gene sequence: CDR1 DFQATT, CDR2 SNEGSKA (reference sequence). Trimming cost V 7 bases and J 4 bases, with 7 bases left between them. There are 11 residues in the CDR3. The CDR3 sequence: CSGTRNEKLFF. As DNA, the CDR3 is TGCAGTGGGACCCGTAATGAAAAACTGTTTTTT.

This clone has a single count. This sequence joins TRBV13 and TRBJ1-1; no clear D. This CDR3 is 15 amino acids long. Germline V CDR1 and CDR2: PRHDT, FYEKMQ (reference sequence). V lost 7 bases to trimming and J lost 0 bases, with 15 bases between them. The CDR3 DNA follows: TGTGCCAGCATACGGATTGAGATTGTGAACACTGAAGCTTTCTTT. This encodes CASIRIEIVNTEAFF. Complete variable domain (other parts from reference TRBV13 and TRBJ1-1): AAGVIQSPRHLIKEKRETATLKCYPIPRHDTVYWYQQGPGQDPQFLISFYEKMQSDKGSIPDRFSAQQFSDYHSELNMSSLELGDSALYFCASIRIEIVNTEAFFGQGTRLTVV.

For this clone: At the DNA level, this CDR3 is encoded by other sequences in the same sample as well. This chain connects TRBV2 to TRBJ2-3, with 7 bases lining up with TRBD1. The ends lost 6 bases at V and 1 base at J; junction bases unmatched: 4. This CDR3 has 14 residues. The V gene's germline CDR1 is SNHLY and CDR2 FYNNEI. CDR3: CASRPGQGTDTQYF. The CDR3 DNA reads as TGTGCCAGCAGACCTGGACAGGGCACAGATACGCAGTATTTT. The whole variable domain, filled in from reference TRBV2 and TRBJ2-3, reads EPEVTQTPSHQVTQMGQEVILRCVPISNHLYFYWYRQILGQKVEFLVSFYNNEISEKSEIFDDQFSVERPDGSNFTLKIRSTKLEDSAMYFCASRPGQGTDTQYFGPGTRLTVL.

The gene calls are TRBV7-6 and TRBJ1-2; D unresolved. Germline CDR1 is SGHVS and CDR2 is FNYEAQ. The CDR3 extends over 13 amino acids. V lost 5 bases and J lost 4, with 11 bases in between. Here the CDR3 DNA reads TGTGCCAGCAGCCCCTCGCTTGGCTATGGCTACACCTTC. Residues: CASSPSLGYGYTF.

V usage is TRBV5-1 and J usage is TRBJ2-3, with 11 bases aligning to TRBD2. V was clipped by 0 bases and J by 6 bases; unmatched bases: 6. The CDR3 has 16 amino acids. From germline, CDR1 is SGHRS and CDR2 YFSETQ. The CDR3 here is CASSLVLAGARDTQYF. The CDR3 DNA sequence: TGCGCCAGCAGCTTGGTACTAGCGGGGGCGCGGGATACGCAGTATTTT.

The chain has TRBV30 and TRBJ1-6, with D maybe TRBD1 (6 bases). V lost 3 bases and J lost 6, with 18 bases in between. The germline V gene has CDR1 GTSNPN and CDR2 SVGIG (reference sequence). The CDR3 totals 16 residues. The CDR3 spells CAWSQSGALGNSPLHF. The CDR3 DNA follows: TGTGCCTGGAGCCAGTCAGGGGCGTTGGGTAATTCACCCCTCCACTTT.

The chain employs TRBV4-1 and TRBJ2-2; 7 bases line up with TRBD1. This CDR3 region has 17 residues. In germline, CDR1 is MGHRA, CDR2 YSYEKL. V was clipped by 2 bases and J by 0 bases; unmatched bases: 6. CDR3 nucleotides: TGCGCCAGCAGCCAACCGTGGCAGGGGGCGAACACCGGGGAGCTGTTTTTT. This gives the protein CASSQPWQGANTGELFF.

The CDR3 loop is CASSGGGEQFF. Written as DNA, the CDR3 is TGTGCCAGTTCCGGGGGAGGTGAGCAGTTCTTC. The chain carries TRBV11-3 and TRBJ2-1; D may be TRBD2 (6 bases). The V and J ends lost 9 bases and 9 bases respectively, with 12 bases between them. The CDR3 covers 11 residues. CDR1 is SGHNT, CDR2 YENEEA, per germline.

V usage is TRBV5-1 and J usage is TRBJ2-5, with D perhaps being TRBD1 or TRBD2 (5 bases each). CDR1 SGHRS and CDR2 YFSETQ come from the germline V gene. The CDR3 is made up of 15 amino acids. The V end was cut by 5 bases, the J end by 4 bases, with 18 bases between. The CDR3 nucleotides are TGCGCCAGCAGGACGCAGGGACCCCCAAGAGAGACCCAGTACTTC. Translation: CASRTQGPPRETQYF.

The CDR3 loop is CASSIGAGTYNQPQHF. CDR3 nucleotides: TGTGCCAGTAGTATAGGGGCGGGGACCTACAATCAGCCCCAGCATTTT. The chain is built from TRBV19 and TRBJ1-5; tentative D call: TRBD1 (5 bases). The V end was cut by 1 base, the J end by 3 bases, with 13 bases between. CDR3 size: 16 residues. In germline, CDR1 is LNHDA, CDR2 SQIVND (reference sequence). The whole variable domain, filled in from reference TRBV19 and TRBJ1-5, reads DGGITQSPKYLFRKEGQNVTLSCEQNLNHDAMYWYRQDPGQGLRLIYYSQIVNDFQKGDIAEGYSVSREKKESFPLTVTSAQKNPTAFYLCASSIGAGTYNQPQHFGDGTRLSIL.